This TCR beta chain comes out of a study of blood T cell repertoires in COVID-19. Background on the study: PBMCs, B-cell-depleted T cells, or T cells were the source of the cDNA or gDNA that made up the material.

Participant-reported clinical history was the basis for cohort assignment. Trimming pared 0 bases from V and 3 bases from J, leaving 11 bases between. This CDR3 contains 14 residues. Germline V gene data show CDR1 as GTSNPN and CDR2 as SVGIG (reference sequence). Original analysis: Amplification of reference gene primers was used by the study to estimate nucleated cell counts. Sequenced by immunoSEQ multiplex PCR; TCRdb stores in-frame clones only, minus some. Clonal size and the V and J genes are those of that table, whereas D and trimming came from the DNA. Among 250,000 to 300,000 clones listed, approximately 91% were seen once.

The chain combines TRBV30 with TRBJ1-2, with a tentative D call TRBD1 (5 bases). The sample taken for sequencing was PBMCs or T cells enriched from blood (not recorded which). The TCR originated in a woman in her thirties or forties with acute COVID-19. The CDR3 spells CAWSVQEGHYGYTF. CDR3 in DNA: TGTGCCTGGAGTGTACAGGAAGGGCACTATGGCTACACCTTC.